This T cell receptor beta chain was observed in a study of shared clonotypes between healthy human individuals. Libraries were prepared by immunoSEQ multiplex PCR; TCRdb keeps only in-frame clonotypes and omits some of them. The sample includes more than 2,000,000 clones, over 85% seen only once; the top ten take around 0.4%. This TCR was sampled from a man aged 18 to 30 in good health. Some clones in this sample may be carry-over from other donors' samples. The sequencing input was naive CD4+ T cells from PBMCs. The subset was: CD45RA+ positively selected.

The CDR3 here is CASSFLGGNTDTQYF. The CDR3 DNA sequence: TGTGCCAGCAGCTTTCTAGGCGGGAACACAGATACGCAGTATTTT. This rearrangement joins TRBV7-2 to TRBJ2-3; D possibly corresponds to TRBD2 (6 bases). The ends were cut back, 3 bases at V and 2 bases at J, with 12 bases in the middle. The germline CDR1 and CDR2 sequences are SGHTA and FQGNSA. The CDR3 sequence is 15 residues long. Filled out from reference TRBV7-2 and TRBJ2-3, the complete variable domain reads GAGVSQSPSNKVTEKGKDVELRCDPISGHTALYWYRQSLGQGLEFLIYFQGNSAPDKSGLPSDRFSAERTGGSVSTLTIQRTQQEDSAVYLCASSFLGGNTDTQYFGPGTRLTVL.